These T cell receptor beta chains were read from a single sample in a study of early T cells in non-severe SARS-CoV-2 infection. TCRdb re-called the 5' RACE reads through MiXCR, storing one row per CDR3 protein. The data contain approximately 35,000 distinct CDR3 sequences, over 4.5% of them singletons. The sequencing input was whole blood. Source of these receptors: an adult who was a healthcare worker with PCR-confirmed SARS-CoV-2 infection or an uninfected control (not recorded which). CDR3s include the opening cysteine and the closing phenylalanine or tryptophan. Each record gives: CDR3 DNA, CDR3 protein, J gene, D gene, V gene, clone size. The D gene is left open where the match is weak. Clone sizes are given selectively: once, few, many, or a class where the clone is expanded.

TGTGCCAGCTCACCAGGGGCGGCTAATGAAAAACTGTTTTTT CASSPGAANEKLFF TRBJ1-4 - TRBV18 many
TGCGCCAGCAGCCAAGTGAAGGCCGCGCGAGGACAGGGGAGGTCCGAGCAGTACTTC CASSQVKAARGQGRSEQYF TRBJ2-7 TRBD1 TRBV4-3 many
TGTGCCAGCAGCTTGGACTCACAGGGTAGCACTGAAGCTTTCTTT CASSLDSQGSTEAFF TRBJ1-1 - TRBV5-4 many
TGTGCCAGCAGCCCAGAGACTAGCGGGGGGGATCATACGCAGTATTTT CASSPETSGGDHTQYF TRBJ2-3 TRBD2 TRBV3-1 many
TGCAGCGTAGACGGGACAGGACCCTATGGCTACACCTTC CSVDGTGPYGYTF TRBJ1-2 TRBD1 TRBV29-1 many
TGTGCCAGCAGCCGAAGGGGCAGTGACGAGCAGTACTTC CASSRRGSDEQYF TRBJ2-7 - TRBV11-1 once
TGCGCCAGCAGCTTGTTAGGGGACGGCAATCAGCCCCAGCATTTT CASSLLGDGNQPQHF TRBJ1-5 - TRBV5-1 -
TGTGCCAGCAGCGCACAGGGGGCGAGCACTGAAGCTTTCTTT CASSAQGASTEAFF TRBJ1-1 TRBD1 TRBV7-3 many
TGTGCCAGCAGTGGGACAGTGAATTCACCCCTCCACTTT CASSGTVNSPLHF TRBJ1-6 TRBD1 TRBV12-3/TRBV12-4 many
TGTGCCAGCAGCACCGAGCGGAGCTCCTACGAGCAGTACTTC CASSTERSSYEQYF TRBJ2-7 - TRBV7-6 many
TGTGCCAGCAGCTTAGGGACCTCAGACAGACGATACACCTTC CASSLGTSDRRYTF TRBJ1-2 - TRBV7-6 many
TGTGCCAGCAGCTTTCGGTCCTCGCATCTATCCTTC CASSFRSSHLSF TRBJ2-7 - TRBV11-1 few
TGTGCCAGCAGTTTAGGGGGAACTCCGACCTACAATGAGCAGTTCTTC CASSLGGTPTYNEQFF TRBJ2-1 - TRBV28 once
TGTGCCAGCAGCTTAAGCGGGCGATATGAGCAGTTCTTC CASSLSGRYEQFF TRBJ2-1 - TRBV7-2 many
TGTGCCAGCAGGGACAGGTGGTTAGAAAAACTGTTTTTT CASRDRWLEKLFF TRBJ1-4 TRBD1 TRBV6-5 -
TGTGCCAGCAGCCTGCTCAACTCCATTAACTATGGCTACACCTTC CASSLLNSINYGYTF TRBJ1-2 - TRBV3-1 many
TGTGCCAGCAGCCCCTACATGAACACTGAAGCTTTCTTT CASSPYMNTEAFF TRBJ1-1 - TRBV11-2 many
TGTGCCAGCAGCCCGGGAGCGGGGACCCAAGAGACCCAGTACTTC CASSPGAGTQETQYF TRBJ2-5 TRBD2 TRBV6-4 many
TGTGCCAGCAGCTCCAGGACAGGGTTGTTTGGAAACACCATATATTTT CASSSRTGLFGNTIYF TRBJ1-3 TRBD1 TRBV11-2 many
TGTGCCAGCAGCTTAGGGGGACTAGCGGAAGAGACCCAGTACTTC CASSLGGLAEETQYF TRBJ2-5 TRBD2 TRBV11-3 many
TGTGCCAGCAGCCCAACTTGGGACAGTTCGGGCGAGCAGTACTTC CASSPTWDSSGEQYF TRBJ2-7 TRBD1 TRBV6-5 many
TGTGCCAGCAGCCCCATCGGATGGGGCCAAGAGACCCAGTACTTC CASSPIGWGQETQYF TRBJ2-5 - TRBV6-1 -
TGTGCCAGCAGCTTAGGGACAGCCTCCTACGAGCAGTACTTC CASSLGTASYEQYF TRBJ2-7 - TRBV7-2 many
TGTGCCACCCTACCCGCCGGGACAGGGATTCTCAATGAGCAGTTCTTC CATLPAGTGILNEQFF TRBJ2-1 TRBD1 TRBV6-2/TRBV6-3 many
TGTGCCATCAACCGACAGGGAGACACAGATACGCAGTATTTT CAINRQGDTDTQYF TRBJ2-3 TRBD1 TRBV10-3 few
TGCAGCGTTGCGGGGGATAATCAGCCCCAGCATTTT CSVAGDNQPQHF TRBJ1-5 - TRBV29-1 medium-sized
TGTGCCAGCAGCTTAGATGGATCTGGGGCCAACGTCCTGACTTTC CASSLDGSGANVLTF TRBJ2-6 - TRBV7-3 once
TGTGCCAGCAGCCCCGGGGACGGGATTATGAACACTGAAGCTTTCTTT CASSPGDGIMNTEAFF TRBJ1-1 - TRBV6-2/TRBV6-3 large
TGCAGCGTCTATGATGAAAAACTGTTTTTT CSVYDEKLFF TRBJ1-4 - TRBV29-1 many
TGTGCCAGCAGCTTGGTCGGCGGGGGCTCCGGGGAGCTGTTTTTT CASSLVGGGSGELFF TRBJ2-2 - TRBV5-4 many
TGTGCCAGCAGCAACAGGGCGAGCTCCTACGAGCAGTACTTC CASSNRASSYEQYF TRBJ2-7 - TRBV7-9 many
TGTGCCAGCACCGGGACAGGGGCGCGTTACCAAGAGACCCAGTACTTC CASTGTGARYQETQYF TRBJ2-5 TRBD1 TRBV6-5 many
TGTGCCAGCAGCCCAACAGGGGTCTCTGGAAACACCATATATTTT CASSPTGVSGNTIYF TRBJ1-3 TRBD1 TRBV7-6 many
TGCAGTGCTAGAGGGGCGGGGGTCTCCTACGAGCAGTACTTC CSARGAGVSYEQYF TRBJ2-7 TRBD2 TRBV20-1 many
TGTGCCAGCTCACCGTCAGGACAGTTCTATGGCTACACCTTC CASSPSGQFYGYTF TRBJ1-2 - TRBV18 few
TGTGCCAGCAGTTTGCCAGGTGGCTACACCTTC CASSLPGGYTF TRBJ1-2 - TRBV12-3/TRBV12-4 few
TGTGCCAGCAGCTTAGCTTCTACAGGAGGAGAGACCCAGTACTTC CASSLASTGGETQYF TRBJ2-5 - TRBV5-4 many
TGTGCCACCAGCAGAGATTTGGCAGTCAGCTCCTACGAGCAGTACTTC CATSRDLAVSSYEQYF TRBJ2-7 - TRBV15 many
TGCAGCGTTGATATTTGGGGAGGCACAGATACGCAGTATTTT CSVDIWGGTDTQYF TRBJ2-3 - TRBV29-1 many
TGCAGTGCTAGAAAATGGGACTACACAGATACGCAGTATTTT CSARKWDYTDTQYF TRBJ2-3 TRBD2 TRBV20-1 -
TGCAGTGCTAGAGATTACAGGGACGGACAGCCCCAGCATTTT CSARDYRDGQPQHF TRBJ1-5 - TRBV20-1 many
TGCAGCATCGAACTCCGGGACAGGGCAATGGATACGCAGTATTTT CSIELRDRAMDTQYF TRBJ2-3 TRBD1 TRBV29-1 few
TGTGCCAGCAGTTCCGGGACAGGGGAATATGGCTACACCTTC CASSSGTGEYGYTF TRBJ1-2 TRBD1 TRBV27 few
TGCGCCAGCAGCAGACAGGGGGCGCCTAATGAGCAGTTCTTC CASSRQGAPNEQFF TRBJ2-1 TRBD1 TRBV5-1 -
TGCAGTGCTAGTAATTCCAATGAGCAGTTCTTC CSASNSNEQFF TRBJ2-1 - TRBV20-1 -
TGTGCCAGCAGCTGGGCCGAGTACGAGCAGTACTTC CASSWAEYEQYF TRBJ2-7 - TRBV7-9 many
TGCGCCAGCAGGAGCCCGGGACACGGGAAGGATACGCAGTATTTT CASRSPGHGKDTQYF TRBJ2-3 - TRBV5-1 -
TGTGCCAGCAGTTTATTCTTAGAGACCCAGTACTTC CASSLFLETQYF TRBJ2-5 - TRBV12-3/TRBV12-4 -
TGTGCCAGCAGCTTCGGCGACCACAATCAGCCCCAGCATTTT CASSFGDHNQPQHF TRBJ1-5 - TRBV7-9 medium-sized
TGTGCCAGCTCACCACCACAGGGAATGTACGCTGAAGCTTTCTTT CASSPPQGMYAEAFF TRBJ1-1 - TRBV18 many